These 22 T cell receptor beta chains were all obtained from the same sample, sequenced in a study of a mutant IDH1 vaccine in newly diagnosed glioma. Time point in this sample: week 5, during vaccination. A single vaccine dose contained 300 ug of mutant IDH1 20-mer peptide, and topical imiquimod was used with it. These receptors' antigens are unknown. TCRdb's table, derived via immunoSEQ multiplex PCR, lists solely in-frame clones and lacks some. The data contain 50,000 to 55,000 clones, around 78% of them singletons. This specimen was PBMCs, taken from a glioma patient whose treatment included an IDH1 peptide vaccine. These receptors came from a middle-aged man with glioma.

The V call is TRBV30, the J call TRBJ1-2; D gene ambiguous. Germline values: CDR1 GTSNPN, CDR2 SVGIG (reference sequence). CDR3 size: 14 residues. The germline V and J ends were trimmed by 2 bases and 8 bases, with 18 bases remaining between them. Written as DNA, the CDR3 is TGTGCCTGGAGTAGCGGCGGCGTTGGTGGAGGCTACACCTTC. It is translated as CAWSSGGVGGGYTF. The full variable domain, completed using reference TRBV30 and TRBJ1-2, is SQTIHQWPATLVQPVGSPLSLECTVEGTSNPNLYWYRQAAGRGLQLLFYSVGIGQISSEVPQNLSASRPQDRQFILSSKKLLLSDSGFYLCAWSSGGVGGGYTFGSGTRLTVV.

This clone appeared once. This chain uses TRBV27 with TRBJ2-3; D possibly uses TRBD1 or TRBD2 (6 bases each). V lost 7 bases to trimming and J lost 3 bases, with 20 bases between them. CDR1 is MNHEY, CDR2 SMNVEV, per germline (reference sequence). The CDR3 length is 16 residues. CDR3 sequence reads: CASILPRQGRTDTQYF. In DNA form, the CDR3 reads TGTGCCAGCATCCTACCGCGGCAGGGGAGGACAGATACGCAGTATTTT.

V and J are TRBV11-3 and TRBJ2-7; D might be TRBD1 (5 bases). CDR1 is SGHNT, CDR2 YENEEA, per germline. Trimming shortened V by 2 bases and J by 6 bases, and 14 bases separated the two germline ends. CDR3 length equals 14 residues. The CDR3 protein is CASSLYTGHSEQYF. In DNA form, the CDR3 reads TGTGCCAGCAGCTTATACACAGGACACAGCGAGCAGTACTTC.

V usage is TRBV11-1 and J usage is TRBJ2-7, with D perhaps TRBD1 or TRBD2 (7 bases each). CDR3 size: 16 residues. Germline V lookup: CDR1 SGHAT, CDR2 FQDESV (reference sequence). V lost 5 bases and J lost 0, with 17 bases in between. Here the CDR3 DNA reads TGTGCCAGCAGCCGGGGGGACAGTGACTTCTCCTACGAGCAGTACTTC. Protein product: CASSRGDSDFSYEQYF.

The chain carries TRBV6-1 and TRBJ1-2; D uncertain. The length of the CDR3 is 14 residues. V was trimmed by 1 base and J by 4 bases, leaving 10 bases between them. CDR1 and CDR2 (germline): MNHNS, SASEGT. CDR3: CASSEVSGPYGYTF. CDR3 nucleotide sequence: TGTGCCAGCAGTGAAGTATCAGGTCCCTATGGCTACACCTTC.

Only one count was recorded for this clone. The CDR3 protein is CASSQSGLGDQPQHF. CDR3 coding DNA: TGTGCCAGCAGCCAATCGGGCCTTGGGGATCAGCCCCAGCATTTT. The V and J genes are TRBV16 and TRBJ1-5, with D uncertain. This CDR3 has 15 residues. Germline lookup yields CDR1 KGHSY and CDR2 FQNENV. Trimming removed 0 bases from V and 5 bases from J, with 11 bases in between.

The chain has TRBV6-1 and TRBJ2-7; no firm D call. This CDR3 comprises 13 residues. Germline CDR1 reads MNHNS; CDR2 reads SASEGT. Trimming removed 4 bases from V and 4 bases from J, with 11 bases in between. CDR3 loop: CASSAGPPYEQYF. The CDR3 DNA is TGTGCCAGCAGTGCAGGACCCCCTTACGAGCAGTACTTC.

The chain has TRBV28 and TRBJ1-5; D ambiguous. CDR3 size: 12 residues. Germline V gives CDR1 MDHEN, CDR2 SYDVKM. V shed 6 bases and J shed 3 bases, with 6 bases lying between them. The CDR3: CASRRLNQPQHF. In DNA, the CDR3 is TGTGCCAGCAGAAGGCTCAATCAGCCCCAGCATTTT.

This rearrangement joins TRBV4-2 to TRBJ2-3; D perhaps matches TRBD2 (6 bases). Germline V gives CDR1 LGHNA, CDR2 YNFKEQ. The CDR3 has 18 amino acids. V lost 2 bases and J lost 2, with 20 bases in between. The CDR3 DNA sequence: TGTGCCAGCAGCCAAAGGCAGACGGAGGGGCGAACCACAGATACGCAGTATTTT. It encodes CASSQRQTEGRTTDTQYF.

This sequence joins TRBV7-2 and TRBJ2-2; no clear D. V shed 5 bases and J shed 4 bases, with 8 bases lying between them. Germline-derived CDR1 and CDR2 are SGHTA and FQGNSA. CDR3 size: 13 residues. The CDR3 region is CASSRWGTGELFF. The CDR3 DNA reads TGTGCCAGCAGCCGCTGGGGCACCGGGGAGCTGTTTTTT. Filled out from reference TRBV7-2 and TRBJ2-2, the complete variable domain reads GAGVSQSPSNKVTEKGKDVELRCDPISGHTALYWYRQSLGQGLEFLIYFQGNSAPDKSGLPSDRFSAERTGGSVSTLTIQRTQQEDSAVYLCASSRWGTGELFFGEGSRLTVL.

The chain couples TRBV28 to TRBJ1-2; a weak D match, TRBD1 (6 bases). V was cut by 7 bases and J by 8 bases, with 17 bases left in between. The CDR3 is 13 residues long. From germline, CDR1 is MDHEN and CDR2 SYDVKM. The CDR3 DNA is TGTGCCAGCACAGCCACCGGGGGACACGGCTACACCTTC. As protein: CASTATGGHGYTF.

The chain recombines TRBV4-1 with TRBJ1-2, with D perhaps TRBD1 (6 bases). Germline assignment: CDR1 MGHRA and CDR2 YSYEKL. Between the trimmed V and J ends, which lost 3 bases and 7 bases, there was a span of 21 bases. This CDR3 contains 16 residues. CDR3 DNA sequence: TGCGCCAGCAGCCATCTCACCAAGGACAGACGGGGTGGCTACACCTTC. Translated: CASSHLTKDRRGGYTF.

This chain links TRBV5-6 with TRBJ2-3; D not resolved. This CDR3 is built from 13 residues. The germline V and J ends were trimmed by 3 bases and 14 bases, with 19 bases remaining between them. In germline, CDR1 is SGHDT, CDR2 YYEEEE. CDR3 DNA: TGTGCCAGCAGCTATAGCCGCCGGAATCTCGGGTATTTT. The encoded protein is CASSYSRRNLGYF.

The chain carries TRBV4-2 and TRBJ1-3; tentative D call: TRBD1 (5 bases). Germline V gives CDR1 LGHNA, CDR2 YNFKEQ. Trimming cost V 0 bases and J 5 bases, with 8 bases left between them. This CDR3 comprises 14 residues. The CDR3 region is CASSQEGARNTIYF. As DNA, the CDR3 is TGTGCCAGCAGCCAAGAAGGGGCAAGAAACACCATATATTTT.

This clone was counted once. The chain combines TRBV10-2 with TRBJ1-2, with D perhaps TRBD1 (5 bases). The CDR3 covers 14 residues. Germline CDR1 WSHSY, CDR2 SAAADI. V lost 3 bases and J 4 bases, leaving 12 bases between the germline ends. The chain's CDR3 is CASSDKGTLYGYTF. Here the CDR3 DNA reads TGCGCCAGCAGTGATAAGGGGACCCTCTATGGCTACACCTTC.

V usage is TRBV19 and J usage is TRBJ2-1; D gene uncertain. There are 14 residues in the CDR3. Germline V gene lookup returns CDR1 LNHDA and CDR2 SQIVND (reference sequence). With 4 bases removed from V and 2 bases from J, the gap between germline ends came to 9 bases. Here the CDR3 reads CASSTVSPYNEQFF. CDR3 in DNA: TGTGCCAGTAGTACGGTCTCCCCCTACAATGAGCAGTTCTTC.

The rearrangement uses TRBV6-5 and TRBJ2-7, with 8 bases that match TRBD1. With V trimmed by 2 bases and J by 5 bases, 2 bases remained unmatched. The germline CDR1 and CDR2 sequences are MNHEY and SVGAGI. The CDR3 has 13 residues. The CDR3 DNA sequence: TGTGCCAGCAGTTACGTGGACAGGGACGAGCAGTACTTC. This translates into CASSYVDRDEQYF.

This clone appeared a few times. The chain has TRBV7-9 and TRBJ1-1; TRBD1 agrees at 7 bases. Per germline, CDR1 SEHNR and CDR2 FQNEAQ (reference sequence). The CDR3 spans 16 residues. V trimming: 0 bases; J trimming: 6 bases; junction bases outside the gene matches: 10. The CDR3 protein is CASSLAPFGQESEAFF. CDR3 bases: TGTGCCAGCAGCTTAGCGCCTTTCGGACAGGAGTCTGAAGCTTTCTTT.

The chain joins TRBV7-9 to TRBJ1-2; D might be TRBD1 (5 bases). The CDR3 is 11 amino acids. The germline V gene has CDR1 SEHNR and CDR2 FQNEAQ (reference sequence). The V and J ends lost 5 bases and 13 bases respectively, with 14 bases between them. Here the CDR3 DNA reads TGTGCCAGCAGCAACGGCGGCGGGGCCACCTTC. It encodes CASSNGGGATF.

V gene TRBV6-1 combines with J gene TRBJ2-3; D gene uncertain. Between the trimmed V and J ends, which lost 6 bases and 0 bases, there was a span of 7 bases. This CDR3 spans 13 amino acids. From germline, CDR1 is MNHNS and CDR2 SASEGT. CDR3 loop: CASREASTDTQYF. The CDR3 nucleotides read TGTGCCAGCAGAGAGGCGAGCACAGATACGCAGTATTTT.

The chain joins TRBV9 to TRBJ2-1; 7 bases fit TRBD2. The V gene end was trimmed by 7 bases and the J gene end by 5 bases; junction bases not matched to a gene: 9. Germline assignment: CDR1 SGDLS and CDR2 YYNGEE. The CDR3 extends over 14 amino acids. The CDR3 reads CASGEGRGNNEQFF. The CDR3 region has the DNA TGTGCCAGCGGGGAGGGTAGGGGCAACAATGAGCAGTTCTTC. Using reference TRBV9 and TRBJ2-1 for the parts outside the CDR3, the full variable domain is DSGVTQTPKHLITATGQRVTLRCSPRSGDLSVYWYQQSLDQGLQFLIQYYNGEERAKGNILERFSAQQFPDLHSELNLSSLELGDSALYFCASGEGRGNNEQFFGPGTRLTVL.

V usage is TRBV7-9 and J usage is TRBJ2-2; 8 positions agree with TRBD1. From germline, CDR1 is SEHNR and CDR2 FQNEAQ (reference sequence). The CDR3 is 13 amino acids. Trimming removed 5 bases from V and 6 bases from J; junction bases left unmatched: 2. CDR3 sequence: CASSGQGSGELFF. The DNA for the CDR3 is TGTGCCAGCAGCGGACAGGGCTCCGGGGAGCTGTTTTTT.